These 10 T cell receptor beta chains originate from one sample sequenced in a study of blood T cell repertoires in COVID-19 (dated by TCRdb to the early 2020s). Library creation used the immunoSEQ multiplex PCR assay. Entries here come from immuneACCESS through TCRdb and include only in-frame sequences with V and J called. Some clones fail to appear in such tables; in the studies checked, an unresolved V gene covers under half of the shortfall, and the cause of the remainder is unknown. The sample records roughly 55,000 clones, less than 90% of which are singletons. The ten largest make up about 2% of the sample. The specimen sequenced was peripheral blood. The receptors were sampled from a woman aged 60-75 years with acute or convalescent COVID-19.

The rearrangement joins TRBV27 to TRBJ2-1, with 10 bases identical to TRBD2. The CDR3 spans 21 residues. The V gene's germline CDR1 is MNHEY and CDR2 SMNVEV (reference sequence). V dropped 2 bases and J dropped 6; count of bases not matched to a gene: 22. CDR3 coding DNA: TGTGCCAGCAGTTTAGATCCCAGGACTAGCGGATTTAGGGGGATAATCAATGAGCAGTTCTTC. Translated: CASSLDPRTSGFRGIINEQFF.

CDR3 in DNA: TGCGCCAGCCAACTCAGACCTTGGGGGGAGACTTCCTACGAGCAGTACTTC. Encoded protein: CASQLRPWGETSYEQYF. The chain uses TRBV5-1 and TRBJ2-7, with a possible D match to TRBD2 (6 bases). Deletions cut 7 bases from V and 1 base from J, with 24 bases between. Germline lookup yields CDR1 SGHRS and CDR2 YFSETQ. This CDR3 region has 17 residues.

The rearrangement uses TRBV19 and TRBJ1-5, with 7 bases that match TRBD1. Unmatched junction bases numbered 6, after V lost 7 bases and J lost 0 bases. Germline V gene sequence: CDR1 LNHDA, CDR2 SQIVND (reference sequence). The CDR3 runs to 15 residues. The CDR3 DNA sequence: TGTGCCAGTAACCCAGGGGGTTATAGCAATCAGCCCCAGCATTTT. Its protein product is CASNPGGYSNQPQHF. Full variable domain (rest looked up from reference TRBV19 and TRBJ1-5): DGGITQSPKYLFRKEGQNVTLSCEQNLNHDAMYWYRQDPGQGLRLIYYSQIVNDFQKGDIAEGYSVSREKKESFPLTVTSAQKNPTAFYLCASNPGGYSNQPQHFGDGTRLSIL.

This chain uses TRBV7-2 with TRBJ1-1; D may be TRBD1 (5 bases). V shed 5 bases and J shed 0 bases, with 10 bases lying between them. Germline CDR1 SGHTA, CDR2 FQGNSA. CDR3 length equals 14 residues. The CDR3 reads CASSPTALNTEAFF. Here the CDR3 DNA reads TGTGCCAGCAGCCCGACAGCCCTGAACACTGAAGCTTTCTTT.

This clone came up once. The V and J genes are TRBV15 and TRBJ2-7; 7 positions match TRBD1. CDR1 and CDR2 (germline): LNHNV, YYDKDF (reference sequence). The CDR3 loop spans 15 amino acids. The J segment lost 2 bases and the V segment lost 7 bases, leaving 11 bases of the junction unmatched. CDR3 nucleotide sequence: TGTGCCACCAAAGGACAGGTTGGCGGTCCCTACGAGCAGTACTTC. Encoded protein: CATKGQVGGPYEQYF.

This chain uses TRBV5-5 with TRBJ2-5; 8 positions match TRBD2. The CDR3 extends over 15 amino acids. CDR1 is SGHKS and CDR2 is YYEKEE in the germline V gene (reference sequence). The J segment lost 7 bases and the V segment lost 1 base, leaving 9 bases of the junction unmatched. The CDR3 loop reads CASSLFTSGKGTQYF. CDR3 bases: TGTGCCAGCAGCTTGTTCACTAGCGGAAAGGGGACCCAGTACTTC.

This rearrangement joins TRBV10-1 to TRBJ2-3; 10 nucleotides line up with TRBD2. The length of the CDR3 is 14 residues. With 6 bases clipped from V and 5 bases from J, the junction kept 5 bases outside the gene matches. Per germline, CDR1 WNHNN and CDR2 SYGVQD (reference sequence). CDR3 residues: CASSLAGDVDTQYF. CDR3 bases: TGCGCCAGCAGCCTAGCGGGAGATGTAGATACGCAGTATTTT.

This clone came up once. The gene calls are TRBV2 and TRBJ1-2; 8 positions agree with TRBD1. V lost 11 bases, J lost 7 bases, and 15 bases stayed unmatched. The CDR3 is 14 residues long. Germline assignment: CDR1 SNHLY and CDR2 FYNNEI. CDR3 nucleotides: TGTGCCGGCAAGGGACAGGCGGTTGTCGGTGGCTACACCTTC. Amino acid sequence: CAGKGQAVVGGYTF.

This clone was seen just once. The CDR3 loop reads CASRWDKSYGYTF. CDR3 in DNA: TGTGCCAGCAGATGGGACAAATCCTATGGCTACACCTTC. The rearrangement joins TRBV12-3 or TRBV12-4 to TRBJ1-2, with a tentative D call TRBD1 (6 bases). Trimming cost V 6 bases and J 4 bases, with 12 bases left between them. CDR3 size: 13 residues.

This chain connects TRBV19 to TRBJ1-1; D perhaps matches TRBD1 (5 bases). Germline CDR1 and CDR2: LNHDA and SQIVND (reference sequence). The CDR3 contains 11 residues. Trimming took 6 bases from V and 9 from J, leaving 11 bases between them. CDR3 sequence: CASRARDQAFF. CDR3 DNA: TGTGCCAGTAGGGCCAGGGATCAAGCTTTCTTT.